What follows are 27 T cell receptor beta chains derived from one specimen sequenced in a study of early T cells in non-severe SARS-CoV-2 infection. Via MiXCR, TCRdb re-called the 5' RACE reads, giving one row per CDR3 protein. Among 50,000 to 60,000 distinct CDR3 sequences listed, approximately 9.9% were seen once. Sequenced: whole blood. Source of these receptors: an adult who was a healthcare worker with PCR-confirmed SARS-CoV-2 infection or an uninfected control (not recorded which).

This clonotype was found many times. The CDR3 DNA reads TGTGCCAGCAGTCCCGAGGGAACCACCTCTGAAGCTTTCTTT. Protein sequence: CASSPEGTTSEAFF. The V gene is TRBV12-3 or TRBV12-4, the J gene TRBJ1-1, with no clear D. The germline V and J ends were trimmed by 5 bases and 6 bases, with 16 bases remaining between them. There are 14 residues in the CDR3.

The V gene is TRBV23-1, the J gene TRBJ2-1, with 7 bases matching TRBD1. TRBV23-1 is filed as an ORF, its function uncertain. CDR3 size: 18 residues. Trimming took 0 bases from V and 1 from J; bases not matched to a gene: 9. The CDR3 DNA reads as TGCGCCAGCAGTCAATCGGGGAACAGGGGAAGGTCCTACAATGAGCAGTTCTTC. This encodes CASSQSGNRGRSYNEQFF.

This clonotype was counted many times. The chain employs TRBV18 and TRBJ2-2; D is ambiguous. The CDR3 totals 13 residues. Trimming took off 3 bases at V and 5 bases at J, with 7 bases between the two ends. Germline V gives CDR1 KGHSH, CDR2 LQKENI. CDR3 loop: CASSPWGTGELFF. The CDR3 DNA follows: TGTGCCAGCTCACCTTGGGGAACCGGGGAGCTGTTTTTT.

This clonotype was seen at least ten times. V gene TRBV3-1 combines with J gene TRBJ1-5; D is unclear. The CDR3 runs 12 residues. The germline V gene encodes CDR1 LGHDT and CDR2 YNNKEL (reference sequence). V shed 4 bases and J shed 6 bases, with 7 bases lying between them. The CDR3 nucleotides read TGTGCCAGCAGCCTTATCGGTCAGCCCCAGCATTTT. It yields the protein CASSLIGQPQHF.

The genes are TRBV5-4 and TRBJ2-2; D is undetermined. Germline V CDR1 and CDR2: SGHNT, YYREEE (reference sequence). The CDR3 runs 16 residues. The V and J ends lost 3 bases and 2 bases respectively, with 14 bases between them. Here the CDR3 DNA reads TGTGCCAGCAGCTCCCCCACCGTCAAAAACACCGGGGAGCTGTTTTTT. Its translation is CASSSPTVKNTGELFF.

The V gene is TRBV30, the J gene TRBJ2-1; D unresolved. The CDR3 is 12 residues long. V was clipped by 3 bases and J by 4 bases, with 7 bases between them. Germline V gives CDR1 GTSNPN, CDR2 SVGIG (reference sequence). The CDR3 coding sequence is TGTGCCTGGAGCTTTAATTACAATGAGCAGTTCTTC. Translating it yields CAWSFNYNEQFF.

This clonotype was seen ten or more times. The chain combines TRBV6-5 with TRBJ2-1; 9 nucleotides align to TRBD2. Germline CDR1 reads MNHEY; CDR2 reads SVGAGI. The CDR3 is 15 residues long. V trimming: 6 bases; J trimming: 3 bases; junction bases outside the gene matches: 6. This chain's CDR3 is CASRDNSGSYNEQFF. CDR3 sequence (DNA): TGTGCCAGCAGGGATAATAGCGGGAGCTACAATGAGCAGTTCTTC.

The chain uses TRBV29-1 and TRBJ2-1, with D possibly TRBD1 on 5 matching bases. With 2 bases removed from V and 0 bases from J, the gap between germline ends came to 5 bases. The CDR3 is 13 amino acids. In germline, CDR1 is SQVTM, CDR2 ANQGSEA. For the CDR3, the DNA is TGCAGCGTTGAACAGGGCTCCTACAATGAGCAGTTCTTC. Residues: CSVEQGSYNEQFF.

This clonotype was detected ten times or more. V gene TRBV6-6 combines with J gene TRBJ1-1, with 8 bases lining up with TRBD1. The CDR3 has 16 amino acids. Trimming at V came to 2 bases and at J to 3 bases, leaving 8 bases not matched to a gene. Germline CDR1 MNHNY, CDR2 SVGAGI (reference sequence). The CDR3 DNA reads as TGTGCCAGCAGTTACGCACAGGGGGAGTGGTACACTGAAGCTTTCTTT. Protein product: CASSYAQGEWYTEAFF.

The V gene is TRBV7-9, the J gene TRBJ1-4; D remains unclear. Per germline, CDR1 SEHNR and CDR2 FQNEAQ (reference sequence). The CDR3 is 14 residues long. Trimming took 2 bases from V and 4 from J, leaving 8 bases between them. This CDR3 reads CASSLRQNNEKLFF. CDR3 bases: TGTGCCAGCAGCTTAAGACAAAATAATGAAAAACTGTTTTTT.

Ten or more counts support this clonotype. CDR3 nucleotides: TGTGCCACCAGCAGACAGGCCACTGAGCAGTTCTTC. Amino acids: CATSRQATEQFF. The V gene is TRBV15, the J gene TRBJ2-1, with D uncertain. The CDR3 is 12 residues long. Trimming left V 2 bases short and J 9 bases short, with 8 bases between. The germline V gene has CDR1 LNHNV and CDR2 YYDKDF (reference sequence).

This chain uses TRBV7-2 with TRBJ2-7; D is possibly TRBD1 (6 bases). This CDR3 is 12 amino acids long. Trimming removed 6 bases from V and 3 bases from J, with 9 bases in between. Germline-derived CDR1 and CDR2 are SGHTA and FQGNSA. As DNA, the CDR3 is TGTGCCAGCAGAACAGGGAACTACGAGCAGTACTTC. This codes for CASRTGNYEQYF.

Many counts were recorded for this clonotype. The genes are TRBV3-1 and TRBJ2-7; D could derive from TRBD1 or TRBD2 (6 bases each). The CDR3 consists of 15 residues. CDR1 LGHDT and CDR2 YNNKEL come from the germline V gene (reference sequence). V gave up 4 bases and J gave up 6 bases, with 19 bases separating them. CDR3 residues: CASSLKSQGLGEQYF. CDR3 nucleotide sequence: TGTGCCAGCAGCCTTAAGTCACAGGGACTTGGCGAGCAGTACTTC.

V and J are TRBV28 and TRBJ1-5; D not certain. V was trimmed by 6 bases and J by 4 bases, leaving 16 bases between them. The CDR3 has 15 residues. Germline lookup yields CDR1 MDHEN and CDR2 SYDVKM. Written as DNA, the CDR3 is TGTGCCAGCAGCCCCTACTTAGGAGGAAATCAGCCCCAGCATTTT. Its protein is CASSPYLGGNQPQHF.

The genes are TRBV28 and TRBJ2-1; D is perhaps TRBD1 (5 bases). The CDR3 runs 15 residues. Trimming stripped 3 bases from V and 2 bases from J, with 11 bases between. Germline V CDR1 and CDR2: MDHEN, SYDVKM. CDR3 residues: CASSFRRVTYNEQFF. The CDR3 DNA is TGTGCCAGCAGTTTTCGCAGGGTCACCTACAATGAGCAGTTCTTC.

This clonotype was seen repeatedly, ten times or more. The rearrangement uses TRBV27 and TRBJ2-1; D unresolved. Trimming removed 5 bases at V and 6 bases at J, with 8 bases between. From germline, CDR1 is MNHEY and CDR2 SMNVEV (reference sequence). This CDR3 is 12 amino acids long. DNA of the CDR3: TGTGCCAGCAGTCACTCACGCAATGAGCAGTTCTTC. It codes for CASSHSRNEQFF.

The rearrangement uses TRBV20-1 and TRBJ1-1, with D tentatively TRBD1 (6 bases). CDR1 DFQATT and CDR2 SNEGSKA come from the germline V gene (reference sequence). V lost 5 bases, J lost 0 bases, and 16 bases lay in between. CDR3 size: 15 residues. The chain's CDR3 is CSAARGGQLNTEAFF. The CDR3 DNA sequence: TGCAGTGCTGCCCGAGGAGGACAGTTGAACACTGAAGCTTTCTTT.

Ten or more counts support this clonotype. CDR3 in DNA: TGTGCCAGCAGCCCTTTTAGCGGGAGCGCCAGGGATGAGCAGTTCTTC. It yields the protein CASSPFSGSARDEQFF. V is TRBV28 and J is TRBJ2-1; 9 bases align to TRBD2. CDR3 length equals 16 residues. Trimming took 6 bases from V and 8 from J; bases not matched to a gene: 14. Looked up from germline, CDR1 is MDHEN and CDR2 is SYDVKM.

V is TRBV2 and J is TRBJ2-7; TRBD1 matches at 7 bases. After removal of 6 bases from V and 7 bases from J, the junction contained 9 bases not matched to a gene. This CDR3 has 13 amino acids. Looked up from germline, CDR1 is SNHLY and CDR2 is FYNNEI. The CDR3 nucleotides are TGTGCCAGCAGCCTTGACAGGGCGCGGGAGCAGTACTTC. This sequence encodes CASSLDRAREQYF.

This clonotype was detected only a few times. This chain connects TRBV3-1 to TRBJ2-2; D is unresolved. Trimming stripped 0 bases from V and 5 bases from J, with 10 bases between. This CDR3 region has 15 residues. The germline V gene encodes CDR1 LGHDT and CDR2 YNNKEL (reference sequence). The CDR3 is CASSQDTPWTGELFF. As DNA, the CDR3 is TGTGCCAGCAGCCAAGACACCCCGTGGACCGGGGAGCTGTTTTTT.

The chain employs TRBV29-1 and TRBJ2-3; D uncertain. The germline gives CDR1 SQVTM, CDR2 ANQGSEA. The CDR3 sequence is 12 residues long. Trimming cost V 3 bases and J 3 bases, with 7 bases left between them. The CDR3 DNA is TGCAGCGTTGAGGGTGGTACAGATACGCAGTATTTT. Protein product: CSVEGGTDTQYF.

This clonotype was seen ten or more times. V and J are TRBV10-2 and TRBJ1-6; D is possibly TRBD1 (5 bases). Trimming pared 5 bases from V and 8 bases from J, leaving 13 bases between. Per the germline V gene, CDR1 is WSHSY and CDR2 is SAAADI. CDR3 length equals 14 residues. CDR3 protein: CASSRGEGYSPLHF. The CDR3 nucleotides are TGCGCCAGCAGTAGGGGAGAGGGGTATTCACCCCTCCACTTT.

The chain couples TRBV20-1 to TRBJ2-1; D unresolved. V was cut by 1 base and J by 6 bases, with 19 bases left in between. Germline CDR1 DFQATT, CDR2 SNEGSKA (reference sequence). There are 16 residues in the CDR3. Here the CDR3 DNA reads TGCAGTGCTAGAGGAAATAAAGGGCGAAAGACCAATGAGCAGTTCTTC. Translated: CSARGNKGRKTNEQFF.

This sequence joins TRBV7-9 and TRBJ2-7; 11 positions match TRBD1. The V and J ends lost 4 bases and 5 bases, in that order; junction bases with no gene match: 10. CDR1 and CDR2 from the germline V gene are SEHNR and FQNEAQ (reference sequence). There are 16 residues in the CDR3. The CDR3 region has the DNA TGTGCCAGCAGCTCTAATCCGGGACAGGGGGTCCACGAGCAGTACTTC. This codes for CASSSNPGQGVHEQYF.

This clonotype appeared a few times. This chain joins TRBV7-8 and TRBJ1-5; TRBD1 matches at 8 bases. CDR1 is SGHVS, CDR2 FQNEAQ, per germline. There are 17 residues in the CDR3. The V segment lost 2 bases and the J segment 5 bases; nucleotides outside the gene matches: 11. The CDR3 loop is CASSLIPPGQGHQPQHF. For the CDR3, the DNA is TGTGCCAGCAGCTTAATCCCCCCAGGACAGGGACATCAGCCCCAGCATTTT.

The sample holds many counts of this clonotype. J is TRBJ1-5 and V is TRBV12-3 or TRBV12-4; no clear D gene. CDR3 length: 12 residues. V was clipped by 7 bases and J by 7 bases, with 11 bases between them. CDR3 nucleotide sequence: TGTGCCAGCACCCCACGGCGCCAGCCCCAGCATTTT. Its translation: CASTPRRQPQHF.

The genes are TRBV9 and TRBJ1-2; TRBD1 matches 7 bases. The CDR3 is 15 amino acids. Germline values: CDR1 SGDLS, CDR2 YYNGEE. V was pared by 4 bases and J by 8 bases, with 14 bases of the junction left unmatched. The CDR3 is CASSQLQGKGAGYTF. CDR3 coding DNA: TGTGCCAGCAGCCAACTGCAGGGCAAGGGGGCCGGCTACACCTTC.